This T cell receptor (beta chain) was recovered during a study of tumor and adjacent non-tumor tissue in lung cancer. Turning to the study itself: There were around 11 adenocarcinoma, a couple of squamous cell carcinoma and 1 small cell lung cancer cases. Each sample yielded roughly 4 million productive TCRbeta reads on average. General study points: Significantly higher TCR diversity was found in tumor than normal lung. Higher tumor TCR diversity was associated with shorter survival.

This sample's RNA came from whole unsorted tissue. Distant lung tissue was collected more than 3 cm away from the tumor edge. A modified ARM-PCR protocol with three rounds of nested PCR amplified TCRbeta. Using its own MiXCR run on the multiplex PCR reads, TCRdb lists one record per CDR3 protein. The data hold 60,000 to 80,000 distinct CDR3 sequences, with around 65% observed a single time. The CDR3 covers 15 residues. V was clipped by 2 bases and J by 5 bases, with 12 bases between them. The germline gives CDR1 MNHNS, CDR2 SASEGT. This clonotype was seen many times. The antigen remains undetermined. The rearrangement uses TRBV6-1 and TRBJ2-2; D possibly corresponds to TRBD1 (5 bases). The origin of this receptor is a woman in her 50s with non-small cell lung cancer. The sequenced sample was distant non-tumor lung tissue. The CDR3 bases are TGTGCCAGCAGTGAAACCGTCAGGGCAACCGGGGAGCTGTTTTTT. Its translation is CASSETVRATGELFF.